Listed here are 26 T cell receptor beta chains from one sample, sequenced in a study of a mutant IDH1 vaccine in newly diagnosed glioma. Their antigens are not known. Assay: immunoSEQ multiplex PCR; the TCRdb copy retains only in-frame clones and omits some. This repertoire shows roughly 50,000 clones, 60% to 85% found once; its top ten account for around 4.9%. Time point here: week 47, end of study. Vaccine doses each comprised 300 ug of mutant IDH1 20-mer peptide, with topical imiquimod. Source: PBMCs, taken from a glioma patient whose treatment included an IDH1 peptide vaccine. The origin of the receptors is a woman aged 35 to 49 with glioma. Some clones in this sample may be carry-over from other donors' samples.

This chain links TRBV5-4 with TRBJ2-3, with D possibly matching TRBD1 (6 bases). Trimming took 4 bases from V and 2 from J, leaving 14 bases between them. Germline V lookup: CDR1 SGHNT, CDR2 YYREEE (reference sequence). The CDR3 is 15 residues long. The CDR3 loop reads CASSADRTYTDTQYF. CDR3 sequence (DNA): TGTGCCAGCAGCGCAGACAGGACCTACACAGATACGCAGTATTTT.

This chain links TRBV19 with TRBJ1-4; D not certain. CDR1 and CDR2 (germline): LNHDA, SQIVND (reference sequence). This CDR3 region has 15 residues. V was clipped by 5 bases and J by 1 base, with 11 bases between them. CDR3 amino acids: CASSGYPITNEKLFF. CDR3 nucleotide sequence: TGTGCCAGTAGTGGCTATCCAATAACTAATGAAAAACTGTTTTTT.

The chain links TRBV9 to TRBJ2-5, with 10 bases fitting TRBD2. The trim removed 4 bases at V and 2 bases at J, leaving 11 bases unmatched. The CDR3 has 17 residues. Per germline, CDR1 SGDLS and CDR2 YYNGEE. In DNA, the CDR3 is TGTGCCAGCAGCCTCAGCGGGGGGGCCGGAGGGCAAGAGACCCAGTACTTC. Its protein product is CASSLSGGAGGQETQYF.

The V call is TRBV6-5, the J call TRBJ1-6; no reliable D call. The CDR3 totals 14 residues. The germline V and J ends were trimmed by 1 base and 6 bases, with 7 bases remaining between them. The V gene's germline CDR1 is MNHEY and CDR2 SVGAGI. In nucleotides, the CDR3 is TGTGCCAGCAGTTACTATGCAGCTAATTCACCCCTCCACTTT. It specifies CASSYYAANSPLHF.

The chain employs TRBV4-1 and TRBJ1-2; 7 bases align to TRBD1. The CDR3 runs 19 residues. Germline V gives CDR1 MGHRA, CDR2 YSYEKL. Losses at the gene ends were 1 base for V and 1 base for J; bases not matched to a gene: 15. The CDR3 sequence: CASSQVPPQGRFFNYGYTF. CDR3 bases: TGCGCCAGCAGCCAAGTTCCCCCACAGGGGCGTTTTTTTAACTATGGCTACACCTTC.

V gene TRBV29-1 combines with J gene TRBJ1-1; tentatively, D is TRBD1 (6 bases). CDR1 and CDR2 (germline): SQVTM, ANQGSEA. Trimming left V 4 bases short and J 3 bases short, with 15 bases between. This CDR3 comprises 14 residues. The CDR3 sequence is CSVGEVGAYTEAFF. As DNA, the CDR3 is TGCAGCGTTGGGGAGGTGGGGGCGTACACTGAAGCTTTCTTT.

This clone was seen a single time. The chain uses TRBV4-2 and TRBJ2-3; 8 positions match TRBD2. This CDR3 is 16 amino acids long. Trimming removed 1 base from V and 3 bases from J; junction bases left unmatched: 6. CDR1 and CDR2 (germline): LGHNA, YNFKEQ. Here the CDR3 DNA reads TGTGCCAGCAGCCAAGGCCCGACTAGCGTGACAGATACGCAGTATTTT. Translated, it gives CASSQGPTSVTDTQYF.

The chain joins TRBV2 to TRBJ2-7, with D uncertain. The CDR3 spans 10 residues. Trimming took 6 bases from V and 7 from J, leaving 7 bases between them. The V gene's germline CDR1 is SNHLY and CDR2 FYNNEI. The CDR3 region is CASRGMEQYF. The CDR3 DNA reads TGTGCCAGCAGGGGGATGGAGCAGTACTTC. The whole variable domain, remainder taken from reference TRBV2 and TRBJ2-7, is EPEVTQTPSHQVTQMGQEVILRCVPISNHLYFYWYRQILGQKVEFLVSFYNNEISEKSEIFDDQFSVERPDGSNFTLKIRSTKLEDSAMYFCASRGMEQYFGPGTRLTVT.

The V gene is TRBV7-8, the J gene TRBJ2-1; 11 nucleotides line up with TRBD1. CDR1 and CDR2 (germline): SGHVS, FQNEAQ. After removal of 2 bases from V and 8 bases from J, the junction contained 8 bases not matched to a gene. The CDR3 length is 16 residues. CDR3 bases: TGTGCCAGCAGCTTAAAGCTCGGACAGGGGGCACATGAGCAGTTCTTC. Translation: CASSLKLGQGAHEQFF.

This chain connects TRBV6-1 to TRBJ1-5; D remains ambiguous. The CDR3 spans 16 residues. Germline loops: CDR1 MNHNS, CDR2 SASEGT. The V gene lost 3 bases and the J gene lost 0 bases, with 12 bases spanning the gap. The CDR3 protein is CASSDRLGNSNQPQHF. The DNA for the CDR3 is TGTGCCAGCAGTGATAGATTGGGGAATAGCAATCAGCCCCAGCATTTT.

The chain has TRBV18 and TRBJ2-7, with TRBD2 identical over 7 bases. The CDR3 extends over 15 amino acids. V shed 3 bases, J shed 2 bases, and the junction held 7 bases outside the gene matches. Germline V gene lookup returns CDR1 KGHSH and CDR2 LQKENI. The DNA for the CDR3 is TGTGCCAGCTCACCCCCGGGAGGTATAACCTACGAGCAGTACTTC. Translated, it gives CASSPPGGITYEQYF.

The chain is built from TRBV18 and TRBJ1-6; D call uncertain. V lost 8 bases, J lost 7 bases, and 15 bases lay in between. The length of the CDR3 is 14 residues. The germline V gene encodes CDR1 KGHSH and CDR2 LQKENI. The CDR3 coding sequence is TGTGCCAGCAAAATAAGCGGTCAAAATTCACCCCTCCACTTT. This sequence encodes CASKISGQNSPLHF.

The genes are TRBV27 and TRBJ2-7; TRBD2 matches at 7 bases. CDR1 is MNHEY and CDR2 is SMNVEV in the germline V gene (reference sequence). The J segment lost 1 base and the V segment lost 7 bases, leaving 10 bases of the junction unmatched. The CDR3 runs 15 residues. The CDR3 DNA reads as TGTGCCAGCATCGCCTTAGGTAGCGGGTCCTACGAGCAGTACTTC. Protein: CASIALGSGSYEQYF.

The chain combines TRBV20-1 with TRBJ2-5, with D perhaps matching TRBD1 or TRBD2 (5 bases each). V lost 5 bases and J 11 bases, leaving 12 bases between the germline ends. The CDR3 runs 10 residues. Germline loops: CDR1 DFQATT, CDR2 SNEGSKA (reference sequence). The CDR3 region is CSAGGGEQYF. The CDR3 DNA sequence: TGCAGTGCTGGGGGTGGGGAGCAGTACTTC.

The V gene is TRBV29-1, the J gene TRBJ1-2; D is unclear. Germline V lookup: CDR1 SQVTM, CDR2 ANQGSEA. Trimming took 3 bases from V and 4 from J, leaving 12 bases between them. The CDR3 has 13 residues. The CDR3: CSVDADTSYGYTF. The DNA for the CDR3 is TGCAGCGTTGATGCCGACACCTCCTATGGCTACACCTTC.

As concerns this clone: Mismatch with germline at one junction end may stem from a read error. This chain links TRBV5-5 with TRBJ1-6, with D hard to call. Germline V gene sequence: CDR1 SGHKS, CDR2 YYEKEE (reference sequence). The CDR3 length is 13 residues. The CDR3 loop reads CASSLLAQSPLHF. CDR3 in DNA: TGCGCCAGCAGCTTGCTAGCTCAATCACCCCTCCACTTT.

The chain couples TRBV19 to TRBJ1-3; D not resolved. Germline values: CDR1 LNHDA, CDR2 SQIVND (reference sequence). The CDR3 spans 14 residues. The V end lost 4 bases, the J end lost 2 bases, and 9 bases lay between the germline ends. In DNA, the CDR3 is TGTGCCAGTAGTACCAGAGGTGCTGGAAACACCATATATTTT. Protein sequence: CASSTRGAGNTIYF.

The chain links TRBV10-3 to TRBJ2-3; 8 positions agree with TRBD2. Per the germline V gene, CDR1 is ENHRY and CDR2 is SYGVKD. The CDR3 totals 16 residues. V was clipped by 7 bases and J by 1 base; unmatched bases: 10. CDR3 sequence (DNA): TGTGCCATCACCGGGAGGGTGCCAGGAGGCACAGATACGCAGTATTTT. Translated, it gives CAITGRVPGGTDTQYF.

The J gene is TRBJ1-1, the V gene TRBV6-1; 10 bases are a match to TRBD1. Trimming at V came to 6 bases and at J to 2 bases, leaving 3 bases not matched to a gene. The CDR3 is made up of 14 amino acids. Germline assignment: CDR1 MNHNS and CDR2 SASEGT. The CDR3 protein is CASRDRGLNTEAFF. The CDR3 DNA reads as TGTGCCAGCAGAGACAGGGGGCTAAACACTGAAGCTTTCTTT.

Only one count was recorded for this clone. The chain couples TRBV27 to TRBJ2-3; D gene ambiguous. In germline, CDR1 is MNHEY, CDR2 SMNVEV (reference sequence). V shed 5 bases and J shed 4 bases, with 19 bases lying between them. CDR3 size: 16 residues. The CDR3 region is CASSPIWGWNPDTQYF. CDR3 nucleotides: TGTGCCAGCAGTCCCATATGGGGTTGGAACCCAGATACGCAGTATTTT.

The CDR3 loop is CASSLVLGGSTDTQYF. As DNA, the CDR3 is TGCGCCAGCAGCTTGGTCCTCGGGGGAAGCACAGATACGCAGTATTTT. The gene calls are TRBV5-1 and TRBJ2-3; weak D call: TRBD2 (6 bases). The CDR3 length is 16 residues. The germline gives CDR1 SGHRS, CDR2 YFSETQ. Trimming stripped 0 bases from V and 0 bases from J, with 11 bases between.

In DNA, the CDR3 is TGTGCCAGTGGGAACAGGGGGTTCGTTGGCTACACCTTC. This gives the protein CASGNRGFVGYTF. The chain recombines TRBV19 with TRBJ1-2; 8 bases are shared with TRBD1. The V segment lost 8 bases and the J segment 7 bases; nucleotides outside the gene matches: 9. The CDR3 totals 13 residues. The V gene's germline CDR1 is LNHDA and CDR2 SQIVND (reference sequence).

This chain connects TRBV6-5 to TRBJ1-3, with TRBD1 identical over 7 bases. V lost 4 bases to trimming and J lost 0 bases; unmatched junction nucleotides: 6. Germline V CDR1 and CDR2: MNHEY, SVGAGI. This CDR3 spans 16 amino acids. CDR3 residues: CASSSTGMSSGNTIYF. Here the CDR3 DNA reads TGTGCCAGCAGTTCGACAGGGATGAGCTCTGGAAACACCATATATTTT.

The chain is built from TRBV12-1 and TRBJ2-3; the DNA was not compared with TRBD2, the D call given in the table. TRBV12-1 is a listed pseudogene. The CDR3 runs 16 residues. The CDR3 is CASSFVLAGGGDTQYF. DNA for the CDR3: TGTGCCAGCAGCTTTGTGTTAGCGGGGGGAGGAGATACGCAGTATTTT.

The count of this clone is one. The chain joins TRBV9 to TRBJ1-2, with TRBD1 as a possible D gene (5 bases). V dropped 3 bases and J dropped 8 bases, with 14 bases sitting between them. Per germline, CDR1 SGDLS and CDR2 YYNGEE. The CDR3 consists of 13 residues. Here the CDR3 reads CASSGGTRGGYTF. The DNA of the CDR3 is TGTGCCAGCAGCGGGGGGACGCGCGGCGGCTACACCTTC.

This chain links TRBV23-1 with TRBJ1-5; weak D call: TRBD1 (5 bases). TRBV23-1 is reported as an ORF; its role is uncertain. Trimming took 7 bases from V and 0 from J, leaving 13 bases between them. This CDR3 contains 15 residues. The CDR3 reads CASIEDNYSNQPQHF. In nucleotides, the CDR3 is TGCGCCAGCATAGAGGACAACTATAGCAATCAGCCCCAGCATTTT.